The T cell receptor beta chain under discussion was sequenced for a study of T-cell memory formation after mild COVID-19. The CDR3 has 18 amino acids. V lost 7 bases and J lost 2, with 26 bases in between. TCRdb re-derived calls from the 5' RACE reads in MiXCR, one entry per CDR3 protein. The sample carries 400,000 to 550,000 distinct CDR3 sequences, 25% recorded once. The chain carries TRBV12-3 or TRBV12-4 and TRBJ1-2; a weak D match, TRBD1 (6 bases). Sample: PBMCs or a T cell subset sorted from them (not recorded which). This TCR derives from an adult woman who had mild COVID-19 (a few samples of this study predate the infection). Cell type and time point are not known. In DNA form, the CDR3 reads TGTGCCAGCACACTCACGGGGGCGATTGCACGCCGGAACTATGGCTACACCTTC. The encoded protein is CASTLTGAIARRNYGYTF.